This passage covers 21 T cell receptor beta chains from one sample sequenced in a study of cytomegalovirus exposure and HLA in healthy donors. With 60 Vbeta and 13 Jbeta primers, the PCR was carried out. The assay was immunoSEQ multiplex PCR, and TCRdb's table has in-frame clones only and misses some. The profile shows about 160,000 clones, over 65% of them singletons. The sample comprised PBMCs. The source is a man between 18 and 29 years old in good health and CMV-seropositive.

This chain uses TRBV14 with TRBJ2-2, with TRBD2 matching over 13 bases. CDR1 is SGHDN, CDR2 FVKESK, per germline. There are 17 residues in the CDR3. With V trimmed by 5 bases and J by 3 bases, 6 bases remained unmatched. The CDR3 sequence is CASSELAGGPDTGELFF. The CDR3 bases are TGTGCCAGCAGCGAACTAGCGGGAGGGCCCGACACCGGGGAGCTGTTTTTT.

The chain couples TRBV4-1 to TRBJ2-6; D possibly corresponds to TRBD1 (5 bases). Germline CDR1 reads MGHRA; CDR2 reads YSYEKL. Trimming removed 2 bases at V and 12 bases at J, with 14 bases between. The CDR3 totals 14 residues. The CDR3 sequence is CASSQPRQSSVLTF. CDR3 bases: TGCGCCAGCAGCCAACCCAGACAGTCCTCCGTCCTGACTTTC.

The chain joins TRBV7-8 to TRBJ2-7; 8 bases fit TRBD2. The CDR3 extends over 15 amino acids. V was pared by 7 bases and J by 0 bases, with 8 bases of the junction left unmatched. Per the germline V gene, CDR1 is SGHVS and CDR2 is FQNEAQ. The CDR3 sequence: CASTRGAEISYEQYV. The CDR3, as DNA: TGTGCCAGCACGCGGGGGGCCGAAATCTCCTACGAGCAGTACGTC.

The table lists this clone with a few counts. The rearrangement links TRBV28 to TRBJ1-6, with 7 bases that match TRBD1. The CDR3 length is 15 residues. V was pared by 2 bases and J by 10 bases, with 8 bases of the junction left unmatched. Germline V gene data show CDR1 as MDHEN and CDR2 as SYDVKM. The CDR3 protein is CASSLPDRANSPLHF. The DNA of the CDR3 is TGTGCCAGCAGTTTACCCGACAGGGCGAACTCACCCCTCCACTTT.

This CDR3 reads CASSEETSGAYNEQFF. The CDR3 nucleotides read TGTGCCAGCAGTGAAGAAACTAGCGGGGCCTACAATGAGCAGTTCTTC. The gene calls are TRBV6-1 and TRBJ2-1; 10 bases are a match to TRBD2. V lost 1 base to trimming and J lost 2 bases; unmatched junction nucleotides: 2. Per germline, CDR1 MNHNS and CDR2 SASEGT. The CDR3 runs 16 residues.

The chain combines TRBV30 with TRBJ1-5, with 10 nucleotides matching TRBD1. This CDR3 comprises 14 residues. The trim removed 0 bases at V and 7 bases at J, leaving 3 bases unmatched. Germline CDR1 GTSNPN, CDR2 SVGIG (reference sequence). In nucleotides, the CDR3 is TGTGCCTGGAGTGTTGGGACAGGGGTGCAGCCCCAGCATTTT. Protein product: CAWSVGTGVQPQHF.

The DNA for the CDR3 is TGTGCCATCAAAGATGCCCTCTCCCCGAGGAACACTGAAGCTTTCTTT. Translation gives CAIKDALSPRNTEAFF. The chain carries TRBV10-3 and TRBJ1-1, with D hard to call. V shed 7 bases and J shed 1 base, with 19 bases lying between them. CDR3 length: 16 residues. In germline, CDR1 is ENHRY, CDR2 SYGVKD.

The gene calls are TRBV20-1 and TRBJ1-5, with D tentatively TRBD1 (5 bases). Per germline, CDR1 DFQATT and CDR2 SNEGSKA (reference sequence). V lost 5 bases and J 10 bases, leaving 12 bases between the germline ends. The CDR3 consists of 11 residues. CDR3 loop: CSAPLGGPQHF. Here the CDR3 DNA reads TGCAGTGCTCCCCTGGGGGGACCCCAGCATTTT.

This clone was seen only a few times. The chain uses TRBV7-6 and TRBJ1-2, with 8 bases identical to TRBD1. The germline V gene has CDR1 SGHVS and CDR2 FNYEAQ. V was clipped by 5 bases and J by 2 bases; unmatched bases: 1. The CDR3 totals 13 residues. This CDR3 is CASSDRGNYGYTF. Written as DNA, the CDR3 is TGTGCCAGCAGCGACAGGGGCAACTATGGCTACACCTTC.

The chain carries TRBV7-9 and TRBJ2-7; unclear D gene. Germline-derived CDR1 and CDR2 are SEHNR and FQNEAQ (reference sequence). CDR3 length equals 14 residues. Trimming cost V 1 base and J 2 bases, with 9 bases left between them. CDR3: CASSLDRFPYEQYV. The CDR3 nucleotides are TGTGCCAGCAGCTTAGACAGATTCCCCTACGAGCAGTACGTC.

The CDR3 is CASSLPGTYEQYV. The CDR3 region has the DNA TGTGCCAGCAGCTTGCCAGGTACCTACGAGCAGTACGTC. V gene TRBV5-6 combines with J gene TRBJ2-7; D is undetermined. The V gene lost 1 base and the J gene lost 2 bases, with 7 bases spanning the gap. The V gene's germline CDR1 is SGHDT and CDR2 YYEEEE. CDR3 length: 13 amino acids.

This clone was detected only once. The rearrangement links TRBV14 to TRBJ1-2; TRBD1 matches at 7 bases. This CDR3 is 15 amino acids long. Looked up from germline, CDR1 is SGHDN and CDR2 is FVKESK. The junction had 5 bases not matched to a gene; V was cut back by 0 bases and J by 4 bases. The CDR3 DNA follows: TGTGCCAGCAGCCAAGACAGGGGGATTCCCTATGGCTACACCTTC. Translation: CASSQDRGIPYGYTF.

This clone was picked up a small number of times. The chain employs TRBV15 and TRBJ1-4, with no clear D. Germline CDR1 and CDR2: LNHNV and YYDKDF (reference sequence). The CDR3 covers 14 residues. V dropped 0 bases and J dropped 4 bases, with 6 bases sitting between them. The CDR3 region has the DNA TGTGCCACCAGCAGAGAGTCCCTTAATGAAAAACTGTTTTTT. The encoded protein is CATSRESLNEKLFF.

This clone has just a few counts. The V gene is TRBV29-1, the J gene TRBJ2-1; 7 positions agree with TRBD2. The V segment lost 0 bases and the J segment 6 bases; nucleotides outside the gene matches: 8. The CDR3 runs 15 residues. Germline assignment: CDR1 SQVTM and CDR2 ANQGSEA. CDR3 sequence (DNA): TGCAGCGTTGAAGATCGTGGGAGGGCCGGCAATGAGCAGTTCTTC. As protein: CSVEDRGRAGNEQFF.

The chain has TRBV6-1 and TRBJ1-5; D call uncertain. Germline CDR1 and CDR2: MNHNS and SASEGT. V lost 6 bases and J lost 3, with 9 bases in between. The length of the CDR3 is 13 residues. The CDR3: CASSPSSNQPQHF. The CDR3 bases are TGTGCCAGCAGCCCCTCGTCCAATCAGCCCCAGCATTTT.

This clone was recorded only once. V and J are TRBV6-5 and TRBJ2-2, with TRBD2 matching 8 bases. V lost 0 bases to trimming and J lost 3 bases; unmatched junction nucleotides: 3. CDR3 size: 16 residues. Germline V lookup: CDR1 MNHEY, CDR2 SVGAGI. In DNA form, the CDR3 reads TGTGCCAGCAGTTACTCCGGGGGGGGTGACACCGGGGAGCTGTTTTTT. Encoded protein: CASSYSGGGDTGELFF.

The sample holds one count of this clone. The chain joins TRBV27 to TRBJ2-1; 7 nucleotides match TRBD2. The V segment lost 2 bases and the J segment 2 bases; nucleotides outside the gene matches: 6. The CDR3 extends over 16 amino acids. Germline V gives CDR1 MNHEY, CDR2 SMNVEV (reference sequence). The CDR3 DNA reads as TGTGCCAGCAGTTTAACCAGGAGCGGGACCTACAATGAGCAGTTCTTC. Its protein product is CASSLTRSGTYNEQFF.

This clone came up a few times. This chain uses TRBV11-2 with TRBJ2-5; 10 positions agree with TRBD2. The CDR3 sequence is 17 residues long. The germline CDR1 and CDR2 sequences are SGHAT and FQNNGV. The J segment lost 4 bases and the V segment lost 2 bases, leaving 10 bases of the junction unmatched. The CDR3 coding sequence is TGTGCCAGCAGCTTAACCGGGACTAGCGTAGCCGTAGAGACCCAGTACTTC. Protein product: CASSLTGTSVAVETQYF.

The chain recombines TRBV7-9 with TRBJ1-1; D is unresolved. The CDR3 extends over 10 amino acids. Trimming took 6 bases from V and 11 from J, leaving 10 bases between them. From germline, CDR1 is SEHNR and CDR2 FQNEAQ (reference sequence). In DNA form, the CDR3 reads TGTGCCAGCAGTTTACTTGAGGCTTTCTTT. Protein product: CASSLLEAFF.

The chain combines TRBV9 with TRBJ2-1; 12 nucleotides agree with TRBD2. With V trimmed by 0 bases and J by 8 bases, 6 bases remained unmatched. Per the germline V gene, CDR1 is SGDLS and CDR2 is YYNGEE. CDR3 length equals 16 residues. The CDR3 region has the DNA TGTGCCAGCAGCGTAGGGACTAGCGGGGCTGATGATGAGCAGTTCTTC. Translating gives CASSVGTSGADDEQFF.

The chain links TRBV5-1 to TRBJ2-5; 13 bases map to TRBD2. The V and J ends lost 3 bases and 5 bases, in that order; junction bases with no gene match: 7. The CDR3 extends over 16 amino acids. Germline CDR1 SGHRS, CDR2 YFSETQ. CDR3 in amino acids: CASSSGLAGDGETQYF. The DNA of the CDR3 is TGCGCCAGCAGCTCTGGACTAGCGGGAGATGGGGAGACCCAGTACTTC.